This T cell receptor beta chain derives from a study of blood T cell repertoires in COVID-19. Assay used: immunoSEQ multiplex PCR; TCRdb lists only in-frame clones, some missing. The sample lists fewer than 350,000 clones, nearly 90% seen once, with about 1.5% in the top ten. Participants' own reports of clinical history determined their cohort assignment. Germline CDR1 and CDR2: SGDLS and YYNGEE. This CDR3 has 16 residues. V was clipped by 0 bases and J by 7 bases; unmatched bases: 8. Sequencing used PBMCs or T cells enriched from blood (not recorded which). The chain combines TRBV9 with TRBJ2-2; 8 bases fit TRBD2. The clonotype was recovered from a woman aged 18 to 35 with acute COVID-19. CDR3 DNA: TGTGCCAGCAGCGTAGGACTAGCGCGGGGTGGCGGGGAGCTGTTTTTT. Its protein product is CASSVGLARGGGELFF.